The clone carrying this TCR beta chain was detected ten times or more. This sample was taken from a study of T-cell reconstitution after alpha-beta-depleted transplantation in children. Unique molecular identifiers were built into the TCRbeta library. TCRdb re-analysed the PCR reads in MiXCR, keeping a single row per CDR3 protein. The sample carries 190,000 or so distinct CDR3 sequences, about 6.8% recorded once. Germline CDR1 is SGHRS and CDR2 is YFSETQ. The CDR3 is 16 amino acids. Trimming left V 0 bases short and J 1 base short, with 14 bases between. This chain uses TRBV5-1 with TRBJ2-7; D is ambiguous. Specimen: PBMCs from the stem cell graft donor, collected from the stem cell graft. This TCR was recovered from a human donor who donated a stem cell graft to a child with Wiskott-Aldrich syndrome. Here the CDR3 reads CASSLAPRSGSYEQYF. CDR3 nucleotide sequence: TGCGCCAGCAGCTTGGCTCCACGTTCCGGTTCCTACGAGCAGTACTTC.